These 4 T cell receptor beta chains share one sample of origin, sequenced in a study of shared clonotypes between healthy human individuals. Produced via immunoSEQ multiplex PCR; TCRdb's table is partial and in-frame only. The table has 740,000 or so clones, around 73% seen once. What was sequenced was memory CD4+ T cells sorted from blood. The subset is: CD45RA-negative fraction. The receptors were gathered from a woman under 40 in good health.

The chain is built from TRBV11-2 and TRBJ2-1; 10 bases are a match to TRBD2. Trimming cost V 2 bases and J 4 bases; bases outside gene matches: 8. Germline V gene data show CDR1 as SGHAT and CDR2 as FQNNGV. The CDR3 runs 17 residues. CDR3 region: CASSLNLRTSGYNEQFF. In DNA form, the CDR3 reads TGTGCCAGCAGCTTAAATCTTAGGACTAGCGGATACAATGAGCAGTTCTTC.

This clone was picked up many times. CDR3 amino acids: CASSFWGTSGRTRRDNEQFF. CDR3 in DNA: TGCGCCAGCAGCTTCTGGGGTACTAGCGGGAGGACCCGGAGAGACAATGAGCAGTTCTTC. V is TRBV5-1 and J is TRBJ2-1, with 12 bases aligning to TRBD2. V gave up 2 bases and J gave up 5 bases; unmatched junction bases: 17. The germline CDR1 and CDR2 sequences are SGHRS and YFSETQ. The CDR3 sequence is 20 residues long.

The chain carries TRBV4-1 and TRBJ2-2; 10 positions match TRBD2. Germline-derived CDR1 and CDR2 are MGHRA and YSYEKL. This CDR3 has 15 residues. The V and J ends lost 3 bases and 4 bases, in that order; junction bases with no gene match: 2. CDR3 DNA: TGCGCCAGCAGCCACGGACTAGCGGTCACCGGGGAGCTGTTTTTT. Translated, it gives CASSHGLAVTGELFF.

The chain couples TRBV7-5 to TRBJ1-2. TRBV7-5 is a listed pseudogene. The CDR3 is 12 amino acids. The CDR3 reads CVRSLRTGYHTF. In DNA, the CDR3 is TGTGTCAGAAGCCTACGGACGGGTTACCACACCTTC.